Presented here are 2 T cell receptor beta chains from one specimen sequenced in a study of cytomegalovirus exposure and HLA in healthy donors. This PCR relied on a set of 60 Vbeta primers and 13 Jbeta primers. Using immunoSEQ multiplex PCR, the repertoire was profiled, and TCRdb retains in-frame clones only, with some absent. Its clone listing holds about 120,000 clones. What was sequenced was PBMCs. These receptors all come from a man between 18 and 35 years old in good health and CMV-seronegative.

The rearrangement links TRBV29-1 to TRBJ2-7, with D possibly TRBD1 on 5 matching bases. Trimming removed 7 bases from V and 0 bases from J, with 10 bases in between. CDR1 and CDR2 from the germline V gene are SQVTM and ANQGSEA. CDR3 length equals 12 residues. In nucleotides, the CDR3 is TGCAGCGGGGGCTTGAGCTCCTACGAGCAGTACTTC. Its protein product is CSGGLSSYEQYF.

CDR3 nucleotides: TGTGCCAGCAGCCCGGGGGCTAGCGGGAGCAATGAGCAGTTCTTC. Encoded protein: CASSPGASGSNEQFF. V and J are TRBV11-2 and TRBJ2-1, with 10 bases that match TRBD2. CDR3 length equals 15 residues. V lost 5 bases to trimming and J lost 6 bases; unmatched junction nucleotides: 7. Germline-derived CDR1 and CDR2 are SGHAT and FQNNGV.